The rows below give T cell receptor beta chains drawn from one sample of a study of T-cell reconstitution after alpha-beta-depleted transplantation in children. TCRdb processed the PCR reads anew with MiXCR; each CDR3 protein has one entry. Of about a million distinct CDR3 sequences in the sample, roughly 31% were seen once. Material: PBMCs, mostly from graft donor cells, obtained 360 days after TCRalphabeta/CD19-depleted stem cell transplant. The source of these receptors is a boy less than two years old who had a stem cell transplant for SCID, so the T cells may come from the graft donor. Both conserved end residues are trimmed from each CDR3. Fields, in order: clone size, J gene, V gene, CDR3 protein. Only part of the rows carry a size: once, few, many, or a class if the clone is expanded.

clone size: .; J gene: TRBJ2-5; V gene: TRBV20-1; CDR3 protein: SASGGGWAQETQY
clone size: few; J gene: TRBJ1-1; V gene: TRBV5-5; CDR3 protein: ASSFHEAGDTEAF
clone size: many; J gene: TRBJ2-3; V gene: TRBV25-1; CDR3 protein: ASSDFGAGTQY
clone size: .; J gene: TRBJ2-7; V gene: TRBV12-3/TRBV12-4; CDR3 protein: ASTDRSGPYEQY
clone size: .; J gene: TRBJ1-2; V gene: TRBV20-1; CDR3 protein: SAVAGRDYGYT
clone size: .; J gene: TRBJ2-1; V gene: TRBV5-1; CDR3 protein: ASSFTGAFGPEQF
clone size: .; J gene: TRBJ2-1; V gene: TRBV6-1; CDR3 protein: ASSQGHPLDEQF
clone size: few; J gene: TRBJ2-7; V gene: TRBV12-3/TRBV12-4; CDR3 protein: ASSLGVAIGDEQY
clone size: .; J gene: TRBJ2-1; V gene: TRBV7-2; CDR3 protein: ASSAQQGLGEQF
clone size: few; J gene: TRBJ2-5; V gene: TRBV4-2; CDR3 protein: ASSQELPSPKETQY
clone size: few; J gene: TRBJ1-2; V gene: TRBV2; CDR3 protein: ASPGESYGYT
clone size: few; J gene: TRBJ2-6; V gene: TRBV11-1; CDR3 protein: ASSSLQGRNSGANVLT
clone size: .; J gene: TRBJ2-7; V gene: TRBV12-3/TRBV12-4; CDR3 protein: ASSLRDRQLYEQY
clone size: .; J gene: TRBJ1-4; V gene: TRBV20-1; CDR3 protein: SARTGGRRKLF
clone size: few; J gene: TRBJ1-2; V gene: TRBV7-3; CDR3 protein: ASSSARGRINYGYT
clone size: .; J gene: TRBJ2-7; V gene: TRBV20-1; CDR3 protein: SASPRGLATYEQY
clone size: few; J gene: TRBJ2-2; V gene: TRBV2; CDR3 protein: ASRSDGGELF
clone size: .; J gene: TRBJ1-2; V gene: TRBV6-2/TRBV6-3; CDR3 protein: ASKRNGYT
clone size: few; J gene: TRBJ1-2; V gene: TRBV7-9; CDR3 protein: ASSLADSYGYT
clone size: .; J gene: TRBJ1-2; V gene: TRBV6-1; CDR3 protein: ASSHNRGDGYGYT
clone size: .; J gene: TRBJ2-5; V gene: TRBV7-2; CDR3 protein: ASSPPWETQY
clone size: few; J gene: TRBJ2-1; V gene: TRBV6-1; CDR3 protein: ASSKLGQGAEQF
clone size: few; J gene: TRBJ2-7; V gene: TRBV20-1; CDR3 protein: SARATSGTSGAYEQY
clone size: few; J gene: TRBJ2-1; V gene: TRBV5-1; CDR3 protein: ASSLVSGGPPYNEQF
clone size: few; J gene: TRBJ2-1; V gene: TRBV5-1; CDR3 protein: ASSWGVADSSYNEQF